Many counts were recorded for the clone carrying this TCR beta chain. The antigen is undetermined. TCRdb re-called the 5' RACE reads through MiXCR, storing one row per CDR3 protein. Of about 200,000 distinct CDR3 sequences listed, about 7.3% are singletons. The data were taken from a study of CD8 T cells in ankylosing spondylitis. Study-level findings and limits: Matched ankylosing spondylitis synovial fluid reportedly contained a significantly enriched population of disease-linked clones. It appeared that ankylosing spondylitis blood was characterized by a TCR beta motif of several highly homologous variants. A subset of motif variants has previously been described in the synovial fluid and blood of reactive arthritis.

Source material: blood, either unsorted or a sorted T cell fraction (not recorded which). The sequence was obtained from a male donor with ankylosing spondylitis.

The chain's CDR3 is CSANHRNNNYEQYF. DNA of the CDR3: TGCAGTGCTAACCACAGAAATAATAACTACGAGCAGTACTTC. The chain carries TRBV20-1 and TRBJ2-7; D unclear. Germline loops: CDR1 DFQATT, CDR2 SNEGSKA (reference sequence). There are 14 residues in the CDR3. Trimming shortened V by 4 bases and J by 3 bases, and 16 bases separated the two germline ends.